This T cell receptor beta chain was captured by sequencing in a study of blood T cell repertoires in COVID-19. Trimming shortened V by 3 bases and J by 5 bases, and 6 bases separated the two germline ends. The CDR3 has 13 amino acids. Germline CDR1 is KGHDR and CDR2 is SFDVKD. Clones were read by immunoSEQ multiplex PCR, and TCRdb kept only the in-frame ones, dropping some. There are about 420,000 clones in the sample; about 90% occur only once, and 0.65% to 1% lies in the top ten. Seattle enrolled patients during active infection and tracked them longitudinally. The sample consisted of peripheral blood. This clonotype was obtained from a man aged 18 to 30 with COVID-19, enrolled during active disease. The V gene is TRBV24-1, the J gene TRBJ2-2; D might be TRBD1 (5 bases). The DNA of the CDR3 is TGTGCCACCAGTGATGGACAAACCGGGGAGCTGTTTTTT. It translates to CATSDGQTGELFF.